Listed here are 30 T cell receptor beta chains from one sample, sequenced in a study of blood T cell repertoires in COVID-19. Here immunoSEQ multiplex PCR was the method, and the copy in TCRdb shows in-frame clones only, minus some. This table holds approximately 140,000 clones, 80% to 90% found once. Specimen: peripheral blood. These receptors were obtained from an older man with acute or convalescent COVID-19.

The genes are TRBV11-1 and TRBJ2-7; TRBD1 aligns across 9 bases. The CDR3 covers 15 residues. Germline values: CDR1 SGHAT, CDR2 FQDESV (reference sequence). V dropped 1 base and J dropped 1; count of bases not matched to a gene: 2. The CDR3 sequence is CASSLDRGQSYEQYF. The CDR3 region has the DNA TGTGCCAGCAGCTTAGACAGGGGGCAATCCTACGAGCAGTACTTC.

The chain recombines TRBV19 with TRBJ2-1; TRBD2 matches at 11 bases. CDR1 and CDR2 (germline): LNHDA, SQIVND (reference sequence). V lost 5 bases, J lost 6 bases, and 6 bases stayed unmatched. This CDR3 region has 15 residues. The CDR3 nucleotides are TGTGCCAGTAGTGTACTAGCGGGAGAAGCCAATGAGCAGTTCTTC. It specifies CASSVLAGEANEQFF.

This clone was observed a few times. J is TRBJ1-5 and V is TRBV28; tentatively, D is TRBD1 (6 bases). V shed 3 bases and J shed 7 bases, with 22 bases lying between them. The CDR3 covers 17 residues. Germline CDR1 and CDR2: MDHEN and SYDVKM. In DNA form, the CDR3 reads TGTGCCAGCAGTTTCCTTCGTGGGGGCAGGGCAGACCAGCCCCAGCATTTT. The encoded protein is CASSFLRGGRADQPQHF.

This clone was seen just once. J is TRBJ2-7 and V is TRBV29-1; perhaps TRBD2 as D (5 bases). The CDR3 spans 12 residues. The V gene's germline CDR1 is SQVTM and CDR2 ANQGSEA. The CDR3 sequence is CGEPRTSYEQYF. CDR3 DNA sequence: TGCGGGGAGCCCAGGACCTCCTACGAGCAGTACTTC.

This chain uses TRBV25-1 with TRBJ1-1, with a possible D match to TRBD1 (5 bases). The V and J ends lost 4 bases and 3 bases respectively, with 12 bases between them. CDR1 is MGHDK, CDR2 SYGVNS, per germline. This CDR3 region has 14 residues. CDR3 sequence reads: CASSALTEDTEAFF. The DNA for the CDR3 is TGTGCCAGCAGTGCACTGACAGAGGACACTGAAGCTTTCTTT.

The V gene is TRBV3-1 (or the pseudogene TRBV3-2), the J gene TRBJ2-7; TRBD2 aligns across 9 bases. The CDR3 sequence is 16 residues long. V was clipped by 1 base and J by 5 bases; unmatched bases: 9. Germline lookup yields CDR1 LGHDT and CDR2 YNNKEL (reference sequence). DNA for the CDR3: TGTGCCAGCAGCCAAGGTTCGCTAGCGGGATGGAACGAGCAGTACTTC. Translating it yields CASSQGSLAGWNEQYF.

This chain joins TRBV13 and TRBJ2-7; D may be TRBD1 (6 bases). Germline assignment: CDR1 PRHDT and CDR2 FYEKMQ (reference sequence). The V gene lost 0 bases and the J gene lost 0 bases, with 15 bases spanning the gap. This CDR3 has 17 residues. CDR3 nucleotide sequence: TGTGCCAGCAGCTTAGGTGGCATTGGACAGAGCTCCTACGAGCAGTACTTC. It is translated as CASSLGGIGQSSYEQYF.

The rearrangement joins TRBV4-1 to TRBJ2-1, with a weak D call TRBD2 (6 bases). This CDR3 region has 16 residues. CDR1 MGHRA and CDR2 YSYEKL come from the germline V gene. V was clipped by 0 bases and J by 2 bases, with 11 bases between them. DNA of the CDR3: TGCGCCAGCAGCCAAGATGAGGGAGGCCCCTACAATGAGCAGTTCTTC. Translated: CASSQDEGGPYNEQFF.

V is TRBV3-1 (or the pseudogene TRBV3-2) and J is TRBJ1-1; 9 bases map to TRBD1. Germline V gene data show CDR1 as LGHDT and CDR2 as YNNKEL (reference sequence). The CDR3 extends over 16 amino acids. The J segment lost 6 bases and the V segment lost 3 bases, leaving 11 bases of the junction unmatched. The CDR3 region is CASSQSTGGVTAEAFF. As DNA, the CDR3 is TGTGCCAGCAGCCAGTCAACAGGGGGCGTGACGGCTGAAGCTTTCTTT.

In nucleotides, the CDR3 is TGTGCCACCAGTGATTTGTTAGGGGCCACCGGGGAGCTGTTTTTT. This encodes CATSDLLGATGELFF. The V and J genes are TRBV24-1 and TRBJ2-2, with D possibly TRBD1 on 5 matching bases. This CDR3 contains 15 residues. CDR1 is KGHDR and CDR2 is SFDVKD in the germline V gene. Trimming cost V 0 bases and J 4 bases, with 8 bases left between them.

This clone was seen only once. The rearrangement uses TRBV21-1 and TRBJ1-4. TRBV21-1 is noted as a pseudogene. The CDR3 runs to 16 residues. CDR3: CASSKPGGRSNEKLFF. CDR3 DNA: TGTGCCAGCAGCAAACCGGGGGGACGGAGTAATGAAAAACTGTTTTTT.

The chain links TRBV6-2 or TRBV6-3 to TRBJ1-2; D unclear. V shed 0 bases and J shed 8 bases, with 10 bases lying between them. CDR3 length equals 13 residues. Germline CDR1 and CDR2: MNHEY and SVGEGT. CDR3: CASSYSSGGGYTF. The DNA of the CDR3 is TGTGCCAGCAGTTACTCGTCAGGTGGCGGCTACACCTTC.

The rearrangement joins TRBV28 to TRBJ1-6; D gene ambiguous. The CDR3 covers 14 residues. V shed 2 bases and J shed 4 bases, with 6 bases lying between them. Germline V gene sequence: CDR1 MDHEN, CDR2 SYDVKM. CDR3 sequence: CASSLPHYNSPLHF. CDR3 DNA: TGTGCCAGCAGTTTACCACATTATAATTCACCCCTCCACTTT.

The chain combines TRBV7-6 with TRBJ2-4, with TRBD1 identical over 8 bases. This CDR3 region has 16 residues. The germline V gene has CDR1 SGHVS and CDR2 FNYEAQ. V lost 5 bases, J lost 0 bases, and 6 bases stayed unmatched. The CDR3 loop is CASSPGTGLAKNIQYF. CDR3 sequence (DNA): TGTGCCAGCAGCCCTGGGACAGGTTTAGCCAAAAACATTCAGTACTTC.

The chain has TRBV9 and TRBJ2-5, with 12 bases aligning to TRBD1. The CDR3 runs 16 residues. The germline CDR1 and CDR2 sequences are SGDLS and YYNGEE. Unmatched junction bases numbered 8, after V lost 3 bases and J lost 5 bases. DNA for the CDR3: TGTGCCAGCAGCGCCACGGGACAGGGGGCAACCGAGACCCAGTACTTC. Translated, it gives CASSATGQGATETQYF. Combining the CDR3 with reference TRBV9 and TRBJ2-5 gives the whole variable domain DSGVTQTPKHLITATGQRVTLRCSPRSGDLSVYWYQQSLDQGLQFLIQYYNGEERAKGNILERFSAQQFPDLHSELNLSSLELGDSALYFCASSATGQGATETQYFGPGTRLLVL.

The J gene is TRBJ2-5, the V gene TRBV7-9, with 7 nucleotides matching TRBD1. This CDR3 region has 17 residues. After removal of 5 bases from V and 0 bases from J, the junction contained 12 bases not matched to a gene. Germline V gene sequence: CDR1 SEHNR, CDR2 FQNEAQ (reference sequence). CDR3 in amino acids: CASSIHRGLRYQETQYF. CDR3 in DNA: TGTGCCAGCAGCATACACAGGGGTCTACGGTACCAAGAGACCCAGTACTTC.

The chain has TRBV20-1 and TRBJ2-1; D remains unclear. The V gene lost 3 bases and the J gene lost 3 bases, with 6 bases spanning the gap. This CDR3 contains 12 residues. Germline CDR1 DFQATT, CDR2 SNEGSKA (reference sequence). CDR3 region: CSASVRYNEQFF. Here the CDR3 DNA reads TGCAGTGCTAGTGTGCGCTACAATGAGCAGTTCTTC.

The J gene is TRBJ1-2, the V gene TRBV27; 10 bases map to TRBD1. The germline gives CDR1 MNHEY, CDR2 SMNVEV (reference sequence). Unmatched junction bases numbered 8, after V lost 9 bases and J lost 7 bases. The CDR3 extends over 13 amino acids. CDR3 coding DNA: TGTGCCAGTAGAGGACAGGGGGTAGGTGGCTACACCTTC. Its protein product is CASRGQGVGGYTF.

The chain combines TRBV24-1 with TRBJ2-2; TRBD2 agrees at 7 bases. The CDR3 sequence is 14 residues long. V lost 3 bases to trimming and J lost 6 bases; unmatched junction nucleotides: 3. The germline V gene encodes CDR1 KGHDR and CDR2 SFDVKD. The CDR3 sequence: CATSDPGRAGELFF. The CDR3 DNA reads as TGTGCCACCAGTGATCCAGGGAGGGCCGGGGAGCTGTTTTTT.

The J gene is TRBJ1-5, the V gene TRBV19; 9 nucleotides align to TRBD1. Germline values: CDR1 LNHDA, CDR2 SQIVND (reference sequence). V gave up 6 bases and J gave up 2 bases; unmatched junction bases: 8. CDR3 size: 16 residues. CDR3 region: CASSPQGASGNQPQHF. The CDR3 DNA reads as TGTGCCAGTAGCCCACAGGGGGCATCTGGCAATCAGCCCCAGCATTTT.

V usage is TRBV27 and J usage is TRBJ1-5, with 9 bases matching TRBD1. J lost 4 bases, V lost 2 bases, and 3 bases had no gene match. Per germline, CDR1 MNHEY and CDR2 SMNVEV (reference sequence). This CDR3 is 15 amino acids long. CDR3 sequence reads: CASSLGTGRNQPQHF. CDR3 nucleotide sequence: TGTGCCAGCAGTTTAGGGACAGGGCGGAATCAGCCCCAGCATTTT.

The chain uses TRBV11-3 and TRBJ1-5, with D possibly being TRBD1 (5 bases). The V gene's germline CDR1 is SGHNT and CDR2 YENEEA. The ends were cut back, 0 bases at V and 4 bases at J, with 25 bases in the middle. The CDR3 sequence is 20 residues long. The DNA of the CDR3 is TGTGCCAGCAGCTTAGATTCGGTGAAGGGGTATTATTTATGGAATCAGCCCCAGCATTTT. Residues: CASSLDSVKGYYLWNQPQHF.

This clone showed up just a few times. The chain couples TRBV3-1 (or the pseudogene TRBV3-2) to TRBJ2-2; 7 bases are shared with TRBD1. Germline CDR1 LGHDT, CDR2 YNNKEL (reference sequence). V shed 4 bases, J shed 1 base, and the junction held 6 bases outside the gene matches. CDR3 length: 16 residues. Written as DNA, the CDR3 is TGTGCCAGCAGCCGCGAGGGACAGCAGAACACCGGGGAGCTGTTTTTT. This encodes CASSREGQQNTGELFF.

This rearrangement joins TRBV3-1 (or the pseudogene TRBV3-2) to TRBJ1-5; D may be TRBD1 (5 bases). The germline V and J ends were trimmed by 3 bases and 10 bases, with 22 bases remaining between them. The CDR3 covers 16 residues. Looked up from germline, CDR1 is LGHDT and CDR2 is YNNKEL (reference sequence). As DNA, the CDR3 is TGTGCCAGCAGCCAGAAGGAGGGGACGGACGTTATCCCCCAGCATTTT. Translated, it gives CASSQKEGTDVIPQHF.

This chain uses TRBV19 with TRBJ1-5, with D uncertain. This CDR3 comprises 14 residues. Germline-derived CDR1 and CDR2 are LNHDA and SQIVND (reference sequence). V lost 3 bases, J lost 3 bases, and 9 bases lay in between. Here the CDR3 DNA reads TGTGCCAGTAGTATCGTGACTATCAATCAGCCCCAGCATTTT. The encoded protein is CASSIVTINQPQHF.

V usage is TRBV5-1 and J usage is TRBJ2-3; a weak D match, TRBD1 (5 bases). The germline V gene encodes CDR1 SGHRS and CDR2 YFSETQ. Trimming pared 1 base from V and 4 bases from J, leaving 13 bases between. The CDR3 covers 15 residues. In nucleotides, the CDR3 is TGCGCCAGCAGCTTGATGGCAGGGTCTTCAGATACGCAGTATTTT. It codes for CASSLMAGSSDTQYF.

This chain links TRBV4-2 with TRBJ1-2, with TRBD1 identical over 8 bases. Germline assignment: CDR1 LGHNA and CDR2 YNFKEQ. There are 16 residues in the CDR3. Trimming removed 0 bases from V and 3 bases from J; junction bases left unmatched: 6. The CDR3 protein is CASSQDLGTGHYGYTF. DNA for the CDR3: TGTGCCAGCAGCCAAGATCTGGGGACAGGACACTATGGCTACACCTTC.

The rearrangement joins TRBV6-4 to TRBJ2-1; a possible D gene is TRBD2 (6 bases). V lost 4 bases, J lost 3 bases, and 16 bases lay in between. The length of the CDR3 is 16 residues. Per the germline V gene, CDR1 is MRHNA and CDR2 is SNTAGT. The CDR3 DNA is TGTGCCAGCAGTGTCCGGGGGAGCGAGGACTACAATGAGCAGTTCTTC. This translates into CASSVRGSEDYNEQFF.

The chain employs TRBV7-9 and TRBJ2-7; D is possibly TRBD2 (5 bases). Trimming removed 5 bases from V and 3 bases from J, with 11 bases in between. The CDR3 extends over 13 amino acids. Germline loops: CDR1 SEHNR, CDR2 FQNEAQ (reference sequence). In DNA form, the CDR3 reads TGTGCCAGCAGCCTCGCGGGCGGCTACGAGCAGTACTTC. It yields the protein CASSLAGGYEQYF.

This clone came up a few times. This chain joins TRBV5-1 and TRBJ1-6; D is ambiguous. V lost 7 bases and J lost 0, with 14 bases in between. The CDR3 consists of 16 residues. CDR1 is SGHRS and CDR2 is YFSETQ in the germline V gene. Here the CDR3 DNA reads TGCGCCAGCGCCCCCACGAGGAGCTCCTATAATTCACCCCTCCACTTT. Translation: CASAPTRSSYNSPLHF.